This T cell receptor (beta chain) stems from a study of cytomegalovirus exposure and HLA in healthy donors. Study results and limitations: Researchers reported from a later analysis that most CMV-associated TCR beta chains appeared HLA-restricted.

Per germline, CDR1 MNHNS and CDR2 SASEGT. The V end lost 4 bases, the J end lost 6 bases, and 10 bases lay between the germline ends. The length of the CDR3 is 13 residues. The study ran its PCR with 60 Vbeta and 13 Jbeta primers. Per the original data handling: A follow-up analysis tallied 86 million or so unique TCR beta chains, approximately 11 million shared. Sequencing used immunoSEQ multiplex PCR; TCRdb keeps in-frame clones, though not all of them. The V and J calls and clone size come from that table; D and trimming were worked out from the DNA. The sample holds about 250,000 clones, 65% to 85% seen once. Concerning this clone itself: Antigen unknown.

The receptor was derived from a female donor in good health and CMV-seronegative. Sequencing used PBMCs. This chain uses TRBV6-1 with TRBJ2-1; D call uncertain. The CDR3 sequence is CASSVSSRNEQFF. CDR3 nucleotides: TGTGCCAGCAGTGTGAGTAGCCGCAATGAGCAGTTCTTC.